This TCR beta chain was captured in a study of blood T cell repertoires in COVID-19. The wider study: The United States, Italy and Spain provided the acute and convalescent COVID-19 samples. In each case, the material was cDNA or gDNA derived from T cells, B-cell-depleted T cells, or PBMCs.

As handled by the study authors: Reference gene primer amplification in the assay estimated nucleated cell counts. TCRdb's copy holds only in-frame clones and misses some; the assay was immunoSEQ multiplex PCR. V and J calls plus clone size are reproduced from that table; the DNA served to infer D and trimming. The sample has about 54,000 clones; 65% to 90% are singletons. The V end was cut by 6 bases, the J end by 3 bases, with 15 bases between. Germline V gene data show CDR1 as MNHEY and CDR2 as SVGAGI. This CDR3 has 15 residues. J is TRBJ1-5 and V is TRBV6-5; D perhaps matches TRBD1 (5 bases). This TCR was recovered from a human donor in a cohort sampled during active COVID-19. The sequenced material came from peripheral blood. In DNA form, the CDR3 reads TGTGCCAGCAGCGTAATGGCAGGGAACAATCAGCCCCAGCATTTT. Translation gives CASSVMAGNNQPQHF.